The rows below give T cell receptor beta chains drawn from one sample of a study of blood T cell repertoires in COVID-19. Sequenced by immunoSEQ multiplex PCR; TCRdb stores in-frame clones only, minus some. The table includes about 160,000 clones, 85% detected once. Sequencing was done on a sample of peripheral blood. The receptors stem from a human donor with acute or convalescent COVID-19. The donor label of this sample is uncertain. Both conserved end residues are trimmed from each CDR3. Size is stated for part of the rows, as once, few or many counts, or as a class when the clone is expanded.

>TRBV15|-|TRBJ1-5
ATSRRGTDSNQPQH
>TRBV5-1|-|TRBJ1-2
ASSLAGTGNYGYT
>TRBV19|-|TRBJ1-2
ASVRFLQGAITYGYT
>TRBV27|-|TRBJ2-7
ASSLGQGNGEQY
>TRBV19|once|TRBJ1-5
ASSRDSYSNQPQH
>TRBV7-9|few|TRBJ1-6
ASRADRDRGNSPLH
>TRBV11-3|-|TRBJ1-1
ASSFIENTEAF
>TRBV5-8|-|TRBJ2-1
ASSLGGATGAYNEQF
>TRBV13|once|TRBJ1-2
ASSRMDSKYGYT
>TRBV18|-|TRBJ2-7
ASSPLLRQGAEGSYEQY
>TRBV4-3|-|TRBJ1-3
ASSPLAGGGNTIY
>TRBV19|-|TRBJ1-1
ASSITGSTEAF
>TRBV18|-|TRBJ2-7
ASSAVPLGRGAYEQY
>TRBV7-8|-|TRBJ1-1
ASSSLGTEAF
>TRBV6-4|-|TRBJ1-2
ASSNGGTAYGGYT
>TRBV21-1|few|TRBJ1-3
ASSPRDRGTGNTIY
>TRBV7-2|-|TRBJ1-1
ASSSGTEAF
>TRBV11-2|-|TRBJ1-3
ASSLVWGTGGNTIY
>TRBV6-5|-|TRBJ1-5
ASSLDRVGNQPQH
>TRBV20-1|-|TRBJ1-1
SARADRAAF
>TRBV6-5|-|TRBJ1-1
ASSKPGQVNTEAF
>TRBV28|-|TRBJ1-5
ASTKGDRGPGQPQH
>TRBV6-5|-|TRBJ2-7
ASSLLDRGPHEQY
>TRBV27|-|TRBJ1-1
ASSLSRERNTEAF
>TRBV7-9|few|TRBJ2-7
ASSQEAYEQY
>TRBV10-3|-|TRBJ1-1
AISYGQASVEAF
>TRBV6-5|-|TRBJ2-5
ASSRDRQETQY
>TRBV5-6|once|TRBJ2-2
ASSLLGRGQIGELF
>TRBV14|-|TRBJ1-2
ASSQGALTNYGYT
>TRBV6-4|-|TRBJ1-6
ASSDFGTKTSPLH
>TRBV11-2|-|TRBJ1-2
ASSLEARNYGYT
>TRBV2|-|TRBJ1-3
ASTTRRVSGNTIY
>TRBV9|-|TRBJ2-6
ASSVALSSGANVLT
>TRBV6-5|-|TRBJ1-1
ASSASTGSTEAF
>TRBV19|-|TRBJ1-5
ASSVRADQPQH
>TRBV5-1|-|TRBJ2-7
ASSLTGGSEQY
>TRBV18|-|TRBJ1-1
ASSTDRKNTEAF
>TRBV10-3|-|TRBJ1-2
AIGLYGYT
>TRBV10-3|-|TRBJ1-1
AISKTGQQGKAEAF
>TRBV5-1|-|TRBJ2-2
ASSAQGAGELF
>TRBV5-1|-|TRBJ2-1
ASSFDGSSYNEQF
>TRBV21-1|-|TRBJ1-1
ASSKECETGEHTEAF
>TRBV18|-|TRBJ2-5
ASAPEGRAETQY
>TRBV4-3|-|TRBJ1-5
ASSRETGQNQPQH
>TRBV6-5|-|TRBJ1-2
ASSARGTVNGYT
>TRBV19|-|TRBJ1-6
ASSIGTGYSPLH
>TRBV3-1/TRBV3-2|-|TRBJ2-1
ASSQGRAGGLIYNEQF
>TRBV7-3|-|TRBJ2-1
ASSSGQINNEQF
>TRBV18|-|TRBJ2-3
ASSPVGAGTDTQY
>TRBV28|-|TRBJ2-5
ASSLPGAGGYQETQY
>TRBV18|-|TRBJ2-1
ASSLTSGTGLIDEQF
>TRBV7-2|-|TRBJ1-2
ASSLDRDYGYT
>TRBV19|-|TRBJ2-3
ASSIVTSGSTDTQY
>TRBV7-2|once|TRBJ2-7
ASSLGGEAYEQY